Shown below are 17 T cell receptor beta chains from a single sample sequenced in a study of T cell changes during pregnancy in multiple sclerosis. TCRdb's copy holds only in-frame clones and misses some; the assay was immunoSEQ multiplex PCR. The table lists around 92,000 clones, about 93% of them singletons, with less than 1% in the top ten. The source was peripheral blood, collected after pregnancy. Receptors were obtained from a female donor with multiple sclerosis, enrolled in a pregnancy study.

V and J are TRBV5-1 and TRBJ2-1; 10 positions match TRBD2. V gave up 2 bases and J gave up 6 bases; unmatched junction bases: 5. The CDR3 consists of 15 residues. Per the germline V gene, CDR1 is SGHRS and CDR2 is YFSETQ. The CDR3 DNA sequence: TGCGCCAGCAGCTTCGGGACTAGCGAACCCAATGAGCAGTTCTTC. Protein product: CASSFGTSEPNEQFF.

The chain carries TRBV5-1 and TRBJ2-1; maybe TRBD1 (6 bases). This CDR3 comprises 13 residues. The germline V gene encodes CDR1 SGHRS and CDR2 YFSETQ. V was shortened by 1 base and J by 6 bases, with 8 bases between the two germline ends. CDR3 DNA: TGCGCCAGCAGCTTGCCGGACAGCAATGAGCAGTTCTTC. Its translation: CASSLPDSNEQFF.

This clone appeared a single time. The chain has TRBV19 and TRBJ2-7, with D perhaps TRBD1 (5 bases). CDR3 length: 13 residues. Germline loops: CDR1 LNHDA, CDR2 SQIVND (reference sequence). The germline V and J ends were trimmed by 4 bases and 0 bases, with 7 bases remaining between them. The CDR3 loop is CASSTDISYEQYF. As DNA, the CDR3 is TGTGCCAGTAGTACGGACATCTCCTACGAGCAGTACTTC.

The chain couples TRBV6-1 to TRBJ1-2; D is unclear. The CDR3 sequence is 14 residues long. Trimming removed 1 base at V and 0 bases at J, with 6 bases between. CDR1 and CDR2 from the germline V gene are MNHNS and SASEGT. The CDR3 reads CASSEGAANYGYTF. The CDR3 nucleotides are TGTGCCAGCAGTGAAGGCGCGGCTAACTATGGCTACACCTTC.

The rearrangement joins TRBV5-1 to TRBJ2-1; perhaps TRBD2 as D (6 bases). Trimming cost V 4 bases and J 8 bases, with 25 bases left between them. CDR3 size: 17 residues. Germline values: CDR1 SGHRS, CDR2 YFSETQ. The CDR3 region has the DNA TGCGCCAGCAGCCCCATGGGGGGAGGAATCGTTTTGGATGAGCAGTTCTTC. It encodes CASSPMGGGIVLDEQFF.

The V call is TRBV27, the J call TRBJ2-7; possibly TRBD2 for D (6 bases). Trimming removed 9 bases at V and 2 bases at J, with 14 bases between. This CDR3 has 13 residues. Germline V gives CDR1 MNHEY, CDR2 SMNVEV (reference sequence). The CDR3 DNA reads TGTGCCAGTTCCTTAGCGGCAGCCTACGAGCAGTACTTC. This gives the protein CASSLAAAYEQYF.

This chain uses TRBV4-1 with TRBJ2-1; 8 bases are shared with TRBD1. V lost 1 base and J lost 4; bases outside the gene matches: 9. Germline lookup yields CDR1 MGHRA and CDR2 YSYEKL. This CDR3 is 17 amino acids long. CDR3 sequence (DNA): TGCGCCAGCAGCCAAGTGTTCGGACAGGGTTTGTACAATGAGCAGTTCTTC. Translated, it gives CASSQVFGQGLYNEQFF.

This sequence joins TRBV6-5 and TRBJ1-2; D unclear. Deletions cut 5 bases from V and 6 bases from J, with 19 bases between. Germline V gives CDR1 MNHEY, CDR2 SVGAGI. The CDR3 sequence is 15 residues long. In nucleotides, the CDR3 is TGTGCCAGCAGTCCTGCCCGACGACGGGGTAATGGCTACACCTTC. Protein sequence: CASSPARRRGNGYTF.

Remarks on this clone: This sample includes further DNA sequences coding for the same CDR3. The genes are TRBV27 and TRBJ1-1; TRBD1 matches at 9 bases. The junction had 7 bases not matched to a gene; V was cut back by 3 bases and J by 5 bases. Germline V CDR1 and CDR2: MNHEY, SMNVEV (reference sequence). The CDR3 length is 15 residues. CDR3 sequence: CASSLSGQGGTEAFF. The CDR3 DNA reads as TGTGCCAGCAGTTTGTCGGGACAGGGAGGGACTGAAGCTTTCTTT.

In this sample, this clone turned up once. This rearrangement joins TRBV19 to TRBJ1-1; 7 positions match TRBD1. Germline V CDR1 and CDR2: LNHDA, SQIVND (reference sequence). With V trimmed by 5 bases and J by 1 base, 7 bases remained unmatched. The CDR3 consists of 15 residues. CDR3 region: CASSLARTGNTEAFF. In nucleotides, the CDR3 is TGTGCCAGTAGTCTCGCCCGGACAGGGAACACTGAAGCTTTCTTT.

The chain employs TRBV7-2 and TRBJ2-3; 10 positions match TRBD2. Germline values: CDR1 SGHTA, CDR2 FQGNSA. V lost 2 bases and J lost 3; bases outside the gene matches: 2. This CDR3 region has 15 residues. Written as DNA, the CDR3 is TGTGCCAGCAGCTTATGGGGACTAGCGACAGATACGCAGTATTTT. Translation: CASSLWGLATDTQYF.

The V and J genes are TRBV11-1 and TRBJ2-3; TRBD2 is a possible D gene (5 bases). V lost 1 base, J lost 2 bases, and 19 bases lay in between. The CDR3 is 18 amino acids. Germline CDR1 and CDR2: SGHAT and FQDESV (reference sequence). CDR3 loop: CASSLEGLRRANTDTQYF. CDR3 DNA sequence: TGTGCCAGCAGCTTAGAAGGTCTAAGGCGGGCCAACACAGATACGCAGTATTTT.

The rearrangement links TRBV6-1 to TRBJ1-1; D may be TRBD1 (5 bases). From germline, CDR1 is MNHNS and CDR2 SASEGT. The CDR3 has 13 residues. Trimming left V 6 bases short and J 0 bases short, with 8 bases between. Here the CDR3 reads CASRATVNTEAFF. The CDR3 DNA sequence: TGTGCCAGCAGGGCGACAGTGAACACTGAAGCTTTCTTT.

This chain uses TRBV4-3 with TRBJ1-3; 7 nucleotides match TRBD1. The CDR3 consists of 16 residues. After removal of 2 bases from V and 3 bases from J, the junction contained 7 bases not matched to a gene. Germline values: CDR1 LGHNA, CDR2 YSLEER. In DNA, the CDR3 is TGCGCCAGCAGCCAACAGACAGGGCAATATGGAAACACCATATATTTT. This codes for CASSQQTGQYGNTIYF.

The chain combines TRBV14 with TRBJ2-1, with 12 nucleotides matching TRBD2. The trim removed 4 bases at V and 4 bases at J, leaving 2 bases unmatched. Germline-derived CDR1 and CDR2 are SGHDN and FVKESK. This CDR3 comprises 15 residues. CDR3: CASSPLAGGYNEQFF. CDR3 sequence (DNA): TGTGCCAGCAGCCCCCTAGCGGGAGGGTACAATGAGCAGTTCTTC.

CDR3 loop: CASSPRTDTQYF. The CDR3 nucleotides are TGTGCCAGCAGCCCTCGCACAGATACGCAGTATTTT. This sequence joins TRBV7-6 and TRBJ2-3; no reliable D call. Germline-derived CDR1 and CDR2 are SGHVS and FNYEAQ. Trimming stripped 5 bases from V and 1 base from J, with 4 bases between. The CDR3 runs to 12 residues.

CDR3 in amino acids: CASSSPPRGYNEQFF. The CDR3, as DNA: TGTGCCAGCAGTTCACCGCCCCGAGGGTACAATGAGCAGTTCTTC. The gene calls are TRBV27 and TRBJ2-1; D possibly corresponds to TRBD2 (5 bases). V was shortened by 4 bases and J by 4 bases, with 14 bases between the two germline ends. CDR3 length equals 15 residues. Germline CDR1 is MNHEY and CDR2 is SMNVEV (reference sequence).